Included here is one T cell receptor beta chain sequence, with context. Its antigen is unidentified. V lost 5 bases to trimming and J lost 5 bases, with 22 bases between them. The length of the CDR3 is 17 residues. CDR1 and CDR2 (germline): SEHNR, FQNEAQ (reference sequence). Unique molecular identifiers tagged the TCRbeta library. MiXCR, run by TCRdb on the PCR reads, gives a single entry per CDR3 protein. The sample gives fewer than 750,000 distinct CDR3 sequences, 25% to 30% of which show up once; 30% to 40% is in the top ten. These data come from a study of T-cell reconstitution after alpha-beta-depleted transplantation in children. General observations from the study: Certain patients had high TCRbeta diversity at day 60, and it came from recipient T cells and thymic progenitors that survived. The authors attributed T-cell counts and diversity one year after transplant mostly to newly produced T cells. Approximately two months post-transplant, alpha-beta T cells reportedly originated from several hundred expanded graft clones.

The receptor was derived from a boy in the first two years of life with Wiskott-Aldrich syndrome, due to receive a stem cell transplant. The gene calls are TRBV7-9 and TRBJ1-5, with D perhaps matching TRBD1 (5 bases). This sample comprised PBMCs, obtained before TCRalphabeta/CD19-depleted stem cell transplant. The CDR3, as DNA: TGTGCCAGCAGCAAGTGGACATCTTCTACATTCGATCAGCCCCAGCATTTT. It codes for CASSKWTSSTFDQPQHF.